The following is a T cell receptor beta chain sequence with its context. Its antigen is still unknown. Before any sequencing was done, the ViraFEST assay used viral peptide pools to expand antigen-specific CD4+ T cells. After more than 8 days in culture, the CD4+ T cells were isolated. The cohort was immunized with two doses of either the BNT162b2 or mRNA-1273 vaccine. Cells had half their medium changed to IL-2 medium on days 3 and 7. This record belongs to a study of vaccination effects on CD4 cells after COVID-19. Looking at the study overall: Post-vaccine specimens arrived a median 72 days past the second dose. Study findings and constraints: Missing from the study were early post-infection timepoints, and its convalescent patients were few. The study found marked clonal contraction of infection- and vaccine-induced clones late after vaccination.

The data were produced by immunoSEQ multiplex PCR, yet TCRdb's version contains in-frame clones alone and is incomplete. The data show tens of thousands of clones, with around 81% seen just once and 1% to 1.5% held by the top ten. Germline V gene data show CDR1 as ENHRY and CDR2 as SYGVKD. J was trimmed by 4 bases and V by 5 bases; bases with no gene match: 5. The CDR3 is 14 residues long. This receptor was taken from a human donor who received a COVID-19 vaccine. The source was CD4+ T cells from PBMCs cultured with HCoV-229E spike peptides, collected after COVID-19 vaccination. V and J are TRBV10-3 and TRBJ2-5, with TRBD1 matching 9 bases. CDR3 bases: TGTGCCATCAGTTACAGGGGGCTTGGAGAGACCCAGTACTTC. Translated, it gives CAISYRGLGETQYF.